This T cell receptor (beta chain) came from a study of CD8+CD57+ T cells in acquired aplastic anemia. Profiling of TCR beta VDJ combinations and CDR3 sequences used genomic DNA as template. A single record per CDR3 protein comes from TCRdb applying MiXCR to the reads. The table has approximately 300,000 distinct CDR3 sequences, roughly 53% seen once. Patients selected for sequencing had displayed CD8+CD57+ cell expansion by flow cytometry. With respect to this clonotype: Relative to the germline gene, one junction end is altered; a read error may explain this.

This TCR was recovered from a human donor with aplastic anemia. Source material: sorted CD4+, CD8+, or CD8+CD57+ T cells (not recorded which) from PBMCs.

The CDR3 region has the DNA TGTGCCATCACTGAGGACTCGGCCTACGAGCAGTACTTC. It codes for CAITEDSAYEQYF. The chain couples TRBV10-3 to TRBJ2-7; D is possibly TRBD2 (5 bases). This CDR3 contains 13 residues. Germline CDR1 reads ENHRY; CDR2 reads SYGVKD.